The TCR beta chain described here comes from a study of breast tumors, draining lymph nodes, adjacent tissues. TCRdb analysed the multiplex PCR reads with MiXCR anew, one entry per CDR3 protein. The sample yields more than 30,000 distinct CDR3 sequences, about 60% seen once. As concerns this clonotype: What it binds is not known.

Overall study results and limits: Tumor repertoires ranked between lymph nodes and nontumor tissue in diversity, with V and J gene preferences.

Sample: breast tumor tissue. The TCR was taken from a female donor with breast cancer. Some clones in this sample may be carry-over from other donors' samples.

CDR3 nucleotide sequence: TGTGCCAGCAGCGTAACCGGACAGGGCTCCTACAATGAGCAGTTCTTC. Translated, it gives CASSVTGQGSYNEQFF. The chain joins TRBV9 to TRBJ2-1, with TRBD1 matching 8 bases. V lost 1 base and J lost 0; bases outside the gene matches: 3. Germline V gene lookup returns CDR1 SGDLS and CDR2 YYNGEE. The CDR3 contains 16 residues.